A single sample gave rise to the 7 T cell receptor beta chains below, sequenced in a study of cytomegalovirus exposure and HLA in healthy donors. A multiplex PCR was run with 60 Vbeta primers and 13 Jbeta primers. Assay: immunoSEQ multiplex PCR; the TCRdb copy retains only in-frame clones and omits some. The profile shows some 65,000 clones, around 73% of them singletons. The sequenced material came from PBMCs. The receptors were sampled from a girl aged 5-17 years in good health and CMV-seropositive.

The CDR3 protein is CASAPNRGGEAFF. The DNA for the CDR3 is TGTGCCAGCGCCCCCAACAGGGGAGGTGAAGCTTTCTTT. The chain has TRBV19 and TRBJ1-1, with 7 positions matching TRBD1. CDR3 length: 13 residues. Germline V gives CDR1 LNHDA, CDR2 SQIVND (reference sequence). J lost 7 bases, V lost 9 bases, and 11 bases had no gene match.

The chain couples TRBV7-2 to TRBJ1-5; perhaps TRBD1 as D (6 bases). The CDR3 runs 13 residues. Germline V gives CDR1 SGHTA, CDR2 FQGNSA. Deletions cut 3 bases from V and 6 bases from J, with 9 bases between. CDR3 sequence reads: CASSFTGIQPQHF. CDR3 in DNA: TGTGCCAGCAGCTTTACAGGGATTCAGCCCCAGCATTTT.

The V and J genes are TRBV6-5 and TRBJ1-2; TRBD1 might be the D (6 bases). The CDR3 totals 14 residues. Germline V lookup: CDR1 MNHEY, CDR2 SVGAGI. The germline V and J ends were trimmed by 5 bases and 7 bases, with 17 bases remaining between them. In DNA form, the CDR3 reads TGTGCCAGCAGTCTCAAGACAGGAACTATTGGCTACACCTTC. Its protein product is CASSLKTGTIGYTF.

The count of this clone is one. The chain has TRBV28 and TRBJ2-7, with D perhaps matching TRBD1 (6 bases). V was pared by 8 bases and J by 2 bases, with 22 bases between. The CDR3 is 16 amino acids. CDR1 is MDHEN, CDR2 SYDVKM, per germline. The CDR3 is CASQDPPGQWPYEQYF. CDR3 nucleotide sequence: TGTGCCAGCCAAGACCCCCCGGGACAATGGCCCTACGAGCAGTACTTC.

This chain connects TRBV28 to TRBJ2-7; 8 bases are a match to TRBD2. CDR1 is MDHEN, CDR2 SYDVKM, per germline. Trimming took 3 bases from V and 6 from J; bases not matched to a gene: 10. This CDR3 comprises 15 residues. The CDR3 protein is CASSFRRSGSGEQYF. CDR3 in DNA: TGTGCCAGCAGTTTTAGGAGAAGCGGGAGCGGCGAGCAGTACTTC. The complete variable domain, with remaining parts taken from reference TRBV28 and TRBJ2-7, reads DVKVTQSSRYLVKRTGEKVFLECVQDMDHENMFWYRQDPGLGLRLIYFSYDVKMKEKGDIPEGYSVSREKKERFSLILESASTNQTSMYLCASSFRRSGSGEQYFGPGTRLTVT.

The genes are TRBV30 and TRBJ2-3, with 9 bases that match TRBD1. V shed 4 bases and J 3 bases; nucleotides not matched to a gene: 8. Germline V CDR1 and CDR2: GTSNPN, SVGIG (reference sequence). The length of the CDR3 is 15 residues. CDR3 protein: CAWNLQGAVTDTQYF. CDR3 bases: TGTGCCTGGAATCTACAGGGGGCAGTGACAGATACGCAGTATTTT.

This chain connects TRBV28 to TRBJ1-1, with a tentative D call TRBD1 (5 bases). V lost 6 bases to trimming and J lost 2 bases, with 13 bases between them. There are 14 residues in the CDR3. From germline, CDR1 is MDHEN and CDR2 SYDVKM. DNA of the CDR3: TGTGCCAGCAGGCGAGTGACAGCTAACACTGAAGCTTTCTTT. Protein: CASRRVTANTEAFF.